The rows below give T cell receptor beta chains drawn from one sample of a study of T cells in Graves' hyperthyroidism and ophthalmopathy. TCRdb re-called the multiplex PCR reads through MiXCR, storing one row per CDR3 protein. The profile covers about 840,000 distinct CDR3 sequences, with 38% appearing a single time and approximately 8.7% taken by the ten largest. The specimen was blood. The receptors originated from a man aged 18 to 29 with Graves' hyperthyroidism. The CDR3 runs from the conserved cysteine through the conserved F or W. D genes are given only for firm matches. Not every row has a clone size; where given, it reads once, few, many or a size class.

CDR3 protein	CDR3 DNA	clone size	D gene	V gene	J gene
CASSGDRITGELFF	TGCGCCAGCAGCGGCGACAGGATCACCGGGGAGCTGTTTTTT	NA	NA	TRBV2	TRBJ2-2
CASSFVNYGYTF	TGTGCCAGCAGCTTCGTTAACTATGGCTACACCTTC	many	NA	TRBV7-8	TRBJ1-2
CASSLLGGGNEKLFF	TGTGCCAGCAGCCTCCTAGGGGGGGGTAATGAAAAACTGTTTTTT	many	NA	TRBV7-6	TRBJ1-4
CASSPGYSNQPQHF	TGTGCCAGCAGCCCAGGGTATAGCAATCAGCCCCAGCATTTT	many	NA	TRBV19	TRBJ1-5
CASSPLPFGGYDYGYTF	TGTGCCAGCAGCCCCCTCCCATTTGGGGGCTACGACTATGGCTACACCTTC	NA	NA	TRBV12-3/TRBV12-4	TRBJ1-2
CSGGGTLQETQYF	TGCAGCGGTGGCGGGACTCTTCAAGAGACCCAGTACTTC	NA	NA	TRBV29-1	TRBJ2-5
CASSLAGPSGYEQYF	TGTGCCAGCAGCTTGGCCGGCCCTAGCGGTTACGAGCAGTACTTC	NA	TRBD2	TRBV7-9	TRBJ2-7
CASSLGDKDTQYF	TGTGCCAGCAGCCTAGGGGATAAGGATACGCAGTATTTT	few	NA	TRBV7-2	TRBJ2-3
CATSRAGTGAYEQYF	TGTGCCACCAGCAGAGCCGGGACAGGTGCCTACGAGCAGTACTTC	many	TRBD1	TRBV15	TRBJ2-7
CASSPPGHSYEQYF	TGTGCCAGCAGCCCACCGGGACACTCTTACGAGCAGTACTTC	many	NA	TRBV7-9	TRBJ2-7
CASSTFGTGRSYGYTF	TGTGCCAGCAGCACCTTTGGGACAGGGAGAAGCTATGGCTACACCTTC	NA	TRBD1	TRBV2	TRBJ1-2
CASSQGHPYEQYF	TGCGCCAGCAGCCAGGGACACCCTTACGAGCAGTACTTC	NA	NA	TRBV5-1	TRBJ2-7
CASSKGYGMNTEAFF	TGTGCCAGTAGTAAAGGGTACGGAATGAACACTGAAGCTTTCTTT	NA	NA	TRBV19	TRBJ1-1
CASSLDGTNEKLFF	TGTGCCAGCAGCTTGGACGGAACTAATGAAAAACTGTTTTTT	many	NA	TRBV7-9	TRBJ1-4
CASSNSGGAGELFF	TGTGCCAGCAGCAACAGCGGGGGGGCCGGGGAGCTGTTTTTT	NA	TRBD2	TRBV7-2	TRBJ2-2
CASSVSRVNRYTF	TGTGCCAGCAGTGTGAGCAGGGTTAATCGGTACACCTTC	NA	NA	TRBV2	TRBJ1-2
CSARDPGQGFAEAFF	TGCAGTGCTAGAGATCCGGGACAGGGGTTCGCTGAAGCTTTCTTT	NA	TRBD1	TRBV20-1	TRBJ1-1
CATLGSGELFF	TGTGCCACCTTAGGCTCCGGGGAGCTGTTTTTT	many	NA	TRBV24-1	TRBJ2-2
CSARGAWGGGETQYF	TGCAGTGCTAGGGGAGCCTGGGGAGGAGGGGAGACCCAGTACTTC	few	NA	TRBV20-1	TRBJ2-5
CASSPRGVNQPQHF	TGTGCCAGCAGTCCTAGGGGGGTGAATCAGCCCCAGCATTTT	many	NA	TRBV12-3/TRBV12-4	TRBJ1-5
CSARAPDGGYTF	TGCAGTGCTAGAGCTCCGGACGGTGGCTACACCTTC	many	NA	TRBV20-1	TRBJ1-2
CASSRQPTSPLHF	TGTGCCAGCAGCCGACAGCCTACCTCACCCCTCCACTTT	many	NA	TRBV7-2	TRBJ1-6
CASSQVNQGYGYTF	TGTGCCAGCAGCCAAGTGAATCAGGGATATGGCTACACCTTC	once	NA	TRBV25-1	TRBJ1-2
CASGLVLGDVGELFF	TGTGCTAGTGGTTTGGTTCTCGGGGATGTCGGGGAGCTGTTTTTT	NA	NA	TRBV12-5	TRBJ2-2
CSASDRDSKEQYF	TGCAGTGCTAGCGATCGGGATTCGAAGGAGCAGTACTTC	NA	NA	TRBV20-1	TRBJ2-7
CACSLQAGYEHF	TGTGCCTGCAGCTTACAGGCGGGCTACGAGCATTTT	NA	NA	TRBV7-2	TRBJ1-5
CASSVRQGGTEAFF	TGTGCCAGCAGCGTTCGACAGGGGGGCACTGAAGCTTTCTTT	NA	TRBD1	TRBV7-2	TRBJ1-1
CAISSRDAFREQYF	TGTGCCATCAGTAGCCGGGACGCATTTCGAGAGCAGTACTTC	NA	NA	TRBV10-3	TRBJ2-7
CASSYRGGFGEKLFF	TGTGCCAGCAGTTACCGCGGGGGCTTCGGTGAAAAACTGTTTTTT	few	NA	TRBV6-5	TRBJ1-4
CASSFPGPEQYF	TGTGCCAGCAGTTTCCCGGGCCCCGAGCAGTACTTC	NA	NA	TRBV12-3/TRBV12-4	TRBJ2-7
CASSVALAPGNTIYF	TGTGCCAGCAGTGTAGCCCTGGCCCCTGGAAACACCATATATTTT	once	NA	TRBV2	TRBJ1-3
CASQQGNTGELFF	TGTGCCAGCCAGCAGGGGAACACCGGGGAGCTGTTTTTT	few	NA	TRBV9	TRBJ2-2
CTLGPYQETQYF	TGCACCCTGGGGCCCTACCAAGAGACCCAGTACTTC	NA	NA	TRBV29-1	TRBJ2-5
CASSLAGQGIEWQETQYF	TGTGCCAGCAGCTTAGCTGGACAGGGTATCGAATGGCAAGAGACCCAGTACTTC	NA	TRBD1	TRBV7-9	TRBJ2-5
CSAQGIRYEQYF	TGCAGCGCCCAGGGAATTAGGTACGAGCAGTACTTC	NA	NA	TRBV29-1	TRBJ2-7
CASSYAGDPAFF	TGTGCCAGCAGCTACGCGGGCGATCCGGCTTTCTTT	many	NA	TRBV7-8	TRBJ1-1
CASTAGWEKLFF	TGTGCCAGTACTGCCGGTTGGGAAAAACTGTTTTTT	many	NA	TRBV19	TRBJ1-4
CSALIAETQYF	TGCAGTGCTCTTATAGCGGAGACCCAGTACTTC	few	NA	TRBV20-1	TRBJ2-5
CASSQEGASYLYGYTF	TGTGCCAGCAGCCAAGAAGGCGCCTCCTATTTGTATGGCTACACCTTC	NA	NA	TRBV7-3	TRBJ1-2
CASSWQRVYEQYF	TGTGCCAGCAGTTGGCAGCGGGTCTACGAGCAGTACTTC	NA	NA	TRBV5-6	TRBJ2-7
CASSYRWTSGYYEQYF	TGTGCCAGCAGTTACCGGTGGACTAGCGGCTACTACGAGCAGTACTTC	NA	TRBD2	TRBV2	TRBJ2-7
CASSWDRSFSQPQHF	TGTGCCAGCAGCTGGGACAGAAGTTTTAGTCAGCCCCAGCATTTT	many	TRBD1	TRBV7-8	TRBJ1-5
CASVRPLKTTYEQYF	TGTGCCAGCGTCCGACCCTTGAAGACCACCTACGAGCAGTACTTC	once	NA	TRBV7-2	TRBJ2-7
CASSTSGAYEQYF	TGTGCCAGCAGCACTAGCGGGGCATACGAGCAGTACTTC	few	TRBD2	TRBV12-3/TRBV12-4	TRBJ2-7
CASSVTGRTQTQYF	TGTGCCAGCAGCGTAACGGGGAGGACTCAGACCCAGTACTTC	NA	NA	TRBV7-2	TRBJ2-5
CASSHAPGGSETQYF	TGTGCCAGCAGCCACGCCCCCGGGGGATCGGAGACCCAGTACTTC	NA	NA	TRBV6-1	TRBJ2-5
CASSESFQPQHF	TGTGCCAGCAGTGAAAGCTTTCAGCCCCAGCATTTT	many	NA	TRBV6-5	TRBJ1-5
CASSQEAGDGETQYF	TGTGCCAGCAGCCAAGAGGCTGGAGATGGGGAGACCCAGTACTTC	once	NA	TRBV2	TRBJ2-5
CASSLAGSSFNYGYTF	TGTGCCAGCAGCTTAGCCGGCAGTAGTTTTAACTATGGCTACACCTTC	NA	NA	TRBV7-9	TRBJ1-2
CATSRVFPGELFF	TGTGCCACCAGCAGAGTCTTTCCCGGGGAGCTGTTTTTT	many	NA	TRBV15	TRBJ2-2
CASSFSAGETYEQYF	TGTGCCAGCAGCTTTAGTGCGGGGGAGACCTACGAGCAGTACTTC	NA	TRBD2	TRBV7-9	TRBJ2-7
CASGLDGGAYEQYF	TGTGCTAGTGGTTTGGACGGGGGGGCCTACGAGCAGTACTTC	NA	TRBD2	TRBV12-5	TRBJ2-7
CASSFGELETQYF	TGTGCCAGCAGCTTTGGGGAGTTAGAGACCCAGTACTTC	few	NA	TRBV7-8	TRBJ2-5
CASSAPEGGHSYEQYF	TGTGCCAGCAGCGCCCCGGAAGGGGGCCACTCCTACGAGCAGTACTTC	few	TRBD1	TRBV9	TRBJ2-7
CASNAYEPDGYTF	TGTGCCAGCAATGCTTATGAACCAGATGGCTACACCTTC	many	NA	TRBV7-9	TRBJ1-2
CASSLDRQGPTYEQYF	TGTGCCAGCAGCTTAGACAGGCAGGGCCCCACTTACGAGCAGTACTTC	few	NA	TRBV7-2	TRBJ2-7
CASSPGDYPEETQYF	TGTGCCAGCAGCCCAGGGGACTACCCCGAAGAGACCCAGTACTTC	NA	NA	TRBV7-9	TRBJ2-5